This entry features one TCR beta chain sequence. Its specificity is unknown. Assay: immunoSEQ multiplex PCR; the TCRdb copy retains only in-frame clones and omits some. The table lists 40,000 to 50,000 clones, around four fifths of them singletons, with about 3.6% in the top ten. The data stem from a study of radiotherapy plus CTLA-4 blockade in lung cancer. Study-level findings and limits: With interferon-beta, early dynamics of blood T cell clones were reported to best predict response. In blood, tumor-derived TCR clones expanded after radiotherapy plus ipilimumab.

The CDR3 runs to 18 residues. V was pared by 2 bases and J by 4 bases, with 12 bases of the junction left unmatched. Germline assignment: CDR1 MDHEN and CDR2 SYDVKM. Treatment of patients with chemo-refractory metastatic non-small-cell lung cancer consisted of focal radiation plus CTLA-4 blockade with ipilimumab. V gene TRBV28 combines with J gene TRBJ1-4, with TRBD1 matching 8 bases. The source of this sequence is a human donor with non-small cell lung cancer who had stable disease on radiotherapy plus ipilimumab. Source: peripheral blood, taken from a patient treated with radiotherapy plus ipilimumab. Here the CDR3 DNA reads TGTGCCAGCAGTTTACTATCGCAGGGGGCACGGGTTAATGAAAAACTGTTTTTT. Protein: CASSLLSQGARVNEKLFF. The full variable domain, its missing parts supplied by reference TRBV28 and TRBJ1-4, is DVKVTQSSRYLVKRTGEKVFLECVQDMDHENMFWYRQDPGLGLRLIYFSYDVKMKEKGDIPEGYSVSREKKERFSLILESASTNQTSMYLCASSLLSQGARVNEKLFFGSGTQLSVL.